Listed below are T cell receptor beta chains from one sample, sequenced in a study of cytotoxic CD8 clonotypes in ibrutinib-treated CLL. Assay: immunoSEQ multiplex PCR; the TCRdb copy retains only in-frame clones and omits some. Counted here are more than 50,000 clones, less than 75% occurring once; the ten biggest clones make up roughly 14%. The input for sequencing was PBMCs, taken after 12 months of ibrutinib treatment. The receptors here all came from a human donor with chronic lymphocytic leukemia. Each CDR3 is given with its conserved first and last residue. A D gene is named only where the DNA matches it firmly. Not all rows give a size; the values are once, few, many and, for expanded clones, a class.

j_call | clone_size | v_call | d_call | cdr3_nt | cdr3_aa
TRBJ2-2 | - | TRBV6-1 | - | TGTGCCAGCAGTGATTTGGCGCCCACCGGGGAGCTGTTTTTT | CASSDLAPTGELFF
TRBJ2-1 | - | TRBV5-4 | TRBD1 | TGTGCCAGCAGCGCGGGATGGGACAGGGGGCGAGACAATGAGCAGTTCTTC | CASSAGWDRGRDNEQFF
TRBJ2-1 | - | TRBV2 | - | TGTGCCAGCAGCGTAGAACAGGGTTTTGCCAATGAGCAGTTCTTC | CASSVEQGFANEQFF
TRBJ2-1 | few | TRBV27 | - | TGTGCCAGCAGTTTCTCGATCTCTGGTACTGAGCAGTTCTTC | CASSFSISGTEQFF
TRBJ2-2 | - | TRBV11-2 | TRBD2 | TGTGCCAGCAGCCGGGACCGACTAGCGGGGTACACCGGGGAGCTGTTTTTT | CASSRDRLAGYTGELFF
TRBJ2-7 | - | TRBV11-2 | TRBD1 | TGTGCCAGCAGCTTAACAGGGGGCTACGAGCAGTACTTC | CASSLTGGYEQYF
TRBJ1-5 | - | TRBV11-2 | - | TGTGCCAGCAGCTTGGGCCAGGGAGTTTCGGCCCAGCATTTT | CASSLGQGVSAQHF
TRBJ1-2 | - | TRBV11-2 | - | TGTGCCAGCAGTCTCCGTGTCACTTATGGCTACACCTTC | CASSLRVTYGYTF
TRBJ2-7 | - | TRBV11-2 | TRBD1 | TGTGCCAGCAGCCAACAGGGACAGGAGGGAAGAGAGCAGTACTTC | CASSQQGQEGREQYF
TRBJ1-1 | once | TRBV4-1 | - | TGCGCCAGCAGCCTCTCGGGGGGCGGAAACACTGAAGCTTTCTTT | CASSLSGGGNTEAFF
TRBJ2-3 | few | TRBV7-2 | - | TGTGCCAGCAGCCATCGGGGCGGACTGACAGATACGCAGTATTTT | CASSHRGGLTDTQYF
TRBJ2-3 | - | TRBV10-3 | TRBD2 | TGTGCCATGACTAGCGCCATCTCAGATACGCAGTATTTT | CAMTSAISDTQYF
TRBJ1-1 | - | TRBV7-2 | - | TGTGCCAGCAGCTTAGTTCCGGGTGAAGCTTTCTTT | CASSLVPGEAFF
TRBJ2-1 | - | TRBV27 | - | TGTGCCAGCAGGATCCTCCAGTGGACGGGTGAGCAGTTCTTC | CASRILQWTGEQFF
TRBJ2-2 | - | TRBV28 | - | TGTGCCAGCAGTTTATCGTTCCCGGACGGGGAGCTGTTTTTT | CASSLSFPDGELFF
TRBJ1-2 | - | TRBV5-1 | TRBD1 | TGCGCCAGCAGCATCGGGACAGGCTCTAACTATGGCTACACCTTC | CASSIGTGSNYGYTF
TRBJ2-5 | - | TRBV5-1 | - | TGCGCCAGCAGCCGGCAGGACATTCAAGAGACCCAGTACTTC | CASSRQDIQETQYF
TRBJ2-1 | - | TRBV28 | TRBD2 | TGTGCCAGCAGAACCGGACTAGCGGCGCAGTTCTTC | CASRTGLAAQFF
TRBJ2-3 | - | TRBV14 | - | TGTGCCAGCAGCGTGGCTTTCTACACGGATACGCAGTATTTT | CASSVAFYTDTQYF
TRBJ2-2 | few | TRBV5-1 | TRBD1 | TGCGCCAGCAGCCTGCAGGGGGTAGGGACCGGGGAGCTGTTTTTT | CASSLQGVGTGELFF
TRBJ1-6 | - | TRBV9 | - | TGTGCCAGCAGCGGCGGGCAGGGGATCGGGTCACCCCTCCACTTT | CASSGGQGIGSPLHF
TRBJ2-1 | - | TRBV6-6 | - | TGTGCCAGCAGTTACCGGGACTGGGGGTCCCATGAGCAGTTCTTC | CASSYRDWGSHEQFF
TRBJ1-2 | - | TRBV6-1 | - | TGTGCCAGCAGACCGGACAGCTTTTATGGCTACACCTTC | CASRPDSFYGYTF
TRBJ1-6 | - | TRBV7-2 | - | TGTGCCAGCAAATTTCTTAGCTCCTATAATTCACCCCTCCACTTT | CASKFLSSYNSPLHF
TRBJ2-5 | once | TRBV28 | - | TGTGCCAGCGGCTGGGACATCCGGGGGACCCAGTACTTC | CASGWDIRGTQYF
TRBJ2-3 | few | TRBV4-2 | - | TGTGCCAGCAGCCAAGATTACCAACGCACAGATACGCAGTATTTT | CASSQDYQRTDTQYF
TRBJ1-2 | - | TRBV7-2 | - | TGTGCCAGCAGCCCCCGTCGGTGGGGCTACACCTTC | CASSPRRWGYTF
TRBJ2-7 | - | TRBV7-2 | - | TGTGCCAGCATCCCGGGGGCAGGTTCCTACGAGCAGTACTTC | CASIPGAGSYEQYF
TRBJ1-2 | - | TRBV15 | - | TGTGCCACCAGCAGAGTATGGCAGGGGTATGGCTACACCTTC | CATSRVWQGYGYTF
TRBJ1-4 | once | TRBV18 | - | TGTGCCAGCTCACCGGAACAGACTTTCAATGAAAAACTGTTTTTT | CASSPEQTFNEKLFF
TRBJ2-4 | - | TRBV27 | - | TGTGCCAGCAGTCCTCTAGGAGGCTGGGGGATTCAGTACTTC | CASSPLGGWGIQYF
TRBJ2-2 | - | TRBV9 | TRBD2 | TGTGCCAGCAGCCCCGTGGTAGCGGGATCTACCGGGGAGCTGTTTTTT | CASSPVVAGSTGELFF
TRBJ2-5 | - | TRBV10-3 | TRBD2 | TGTGCCATCAGCGTACACACTGGATTGCGGGGGGGCGGAGAGACCCAGTACTTC | CAISVHTGLRGGGETQYF
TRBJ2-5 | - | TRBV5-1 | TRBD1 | TGCGCCAGCAGCTTGATGGGACAGGGGAAAGAGACCCAGTACTTC | CASSLMGQGKETQYF
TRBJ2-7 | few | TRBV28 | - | TGTGCCAGCAGGAGGGGTAATGCCTACTACGAGCAGTACTTC | CASRRGNAYYEQYF
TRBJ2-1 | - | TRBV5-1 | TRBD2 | TGCGCCAGCAGCTTGGTTAGCGGGAGAAACAATGAGCAGTTCTTC | CASSLVSGRNNEQFF
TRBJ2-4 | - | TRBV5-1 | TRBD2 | TGCGCCAGCAGCCCCCGGACTAGCTGGGAGTCGGCCAAAAACATTCAGTACTTC | CASSPRTSWESAKNIQYF